Below, 22 T cell receptor beta chains from the same sample are listed, as sequenced in a study of T cells in Graves' hyperthyroidism and ophthalmopathy. The source material, RNA transcripts, was used to amplify TCR beta CDR3 regions. The primer set for the first-round RT-PCR of the TCR CDR3 was HTBI. Using its own MiXCR run on the multiplex PCR reads, TCRdb lists one record per CDR3 protein. Here the sample spans some 180,000 distinct CDR3 sequences, 15% to 20% being singletons. Input material: blood. The receptor set was obtained from a woman in her forties or fifties with Graves' hyperthyroidism.

This clonotype was recorded many times. This sequence joins TRBV7-2 and TRBJ2-3; perhaps TRBD2 as D (5 bases). The germline V and J ends were trimmed by 2 bases and 6 bases, with 12 bases remaining between them. The CDR3 spans 14 residues. Germline loops: CDR1 SGHTA, CDR2 FQGNSA. The CDR3 reads CASSLREALDTQYF. CDR3 coding DNA: TGTGCCAGCAGCTTACGGGAAGCGCTGGATACGCAGTATTTT.

This clonotype occurred many times. This sequence joins TRBV28 and TRBJ2-7; D is tentatively TRBD1 or TRBD2 (6 bases each). The CDR3 has 14 amino acids. Germline V gene lookup returns CDR1 MDHEN and CDR2 SYDVKM. Trimming took off 2 bases at V and 5 bases at J, with 13 bases between the two ends. The CDR3 coding sequence is TGTGCCAGCAGTTTAGGAAACAGGGAGGACGAGCAGTACTTC. This gives the protein CASSLGNREDEQYF.

This clonotype was observed a few times. V gene TRBV7-9 combines with J gene TRBJ1-2; D remains ambiguous. Germline CDR1 reads SEHNR; CDR2 reads FQNEAQ (reference sequence). The CDR3 extends over 14 amino acids. V lost 1 base to trimming and J lost 2 bases, with 8 bases between them. CDR3: CASSLVGSNYGYTF. The DNA for the CDR3 is TGTGCCAGCAGCTTAGTCGGTTCAAACTATGGCTACACCTTC.

There are a few counts of this clonotype. Just one base apart from a much larger clone, this may be a read error. The gene calls are TRBV20-1 and TRBJ2-2, with D possibly matching TRBD1 (5 bases). The CDR3 runs to 15 residues. Trimming cost V 6 bases and J 9 bases, with 23 bases left between them. Germline CDR1 DFQATT, CDR2 SNEGSKA (reference sequence). CDR3 protein: CSAVIAPRTPRELFF. The CDR3 DNA sequence: TGCAGTGCCGTAATAGCCCCGCGGACACCTAGGGAGCTGTTTTTT.

This clonotype showed up just a few times. V gene TRBV7-3 combines with J gene TRBJ2-1; D may be TRBD2 (7 bases). The V and J ends lost 5 bases and 1 base respectively, with 15 bases between them. The CDR3 runs to 16 residues. CDR1 is SGHTA, CDR2 FQGTGA, per germline. CDR3 sequence reads: CASSQLGGPSYNEQFF. For the CDR3, the DNA is TGTGCCAGCAGCCAACTGGGGGGGCCATCCTACAATGAGCAGTTCTTC.

This clonotype was observed many times. This chain joins TRBV6-2 or TRBV6-3 and TRBJ1-5; D not certain. This CDR3 region has 17 residues. The V and J ends lost 6 bases and 0 bases respectively, with 18 bases between them. Germline V gene data show CDR1 as MNHEY and CDR2 as SVGEGT. In DNA form, the CDR3 reads TGTGCCAGCAGCCACCCTAGAGGGATTTATAGCAATCAGCCCCAGCATTTT. Residues: CASSHPRGIYSNQPQHF.

Regarding this clonotype: The conserved phenylalanine or tryptophan normally closing the CDR3 is absent here, so this likely arose from a read error. This chain links TRBV7-6 with TRBJ1-2; D perhaps matches TRBD1 (5 bases). V lost 0 bases and J 8 bases, leaving 10 bases between the germline ends. There are 13 residues in the CDR3. Germline V gene sequence: CDR1 SGHVS, CDR2 FNYEAQ. CDR3 sequence reads: CASSLAQGGGYTL. CDR3 nucleotides: TGTGCCAGCAGCTTAGCTCAGGGAGGCGGCTACACCCTC.

The V gene is TRBV5-8, the J gene TRBJ1-1; no clear D. Deletions cut 2 bases from V and 0 bases from J, with 11 bases between. The V gene's germline CDR1 is SGHTS and CDR2 YDEGEE. The CDR3 sequence is 15 residues long. CDR3 region: CASSFPPAMNTEAFF. DNA for the CDR3: TGTGCCAGCAGCTTCCCCCCGGCCATGAACACTGAAGCTTTCTTT.

This clonotype was recorded many times. The V gene is TRBV6-2 or TRBV6-3, the J gene TRBJ2-7; D unclear. The CDR3 has 15 residues. Germline CDR1 is MNHEY and CDR2 is SVGEGT. V dropped 0 bases and J dropped 0 bases, with 9 bases sitting between them. The CDR3 DNA sequence: TGTGCCAGCAGTTACTCGATTGAACCCTCCTACGAGCAGTACTTC. Translation gives CASSYSIEPSYEQYF.

This clonotype has a count of ten or more. V and J are TRBV6-5 and TRBJ2-2, with a tentative D call TRBD1 (6 bases). V was shortened by 0 bases and J by 7 bases, with 15 bases between the two germline ends. The CDR3 length is 16 residues. Germline V CDR1 and CDR2: MNHEY, SVGAGI. The CDR3 DNA reads as TGTGCCAGCAGTTACTCGTACAGCCAGGGGTACGGGGAGCTGTTTTTT. This translates into CASSYSYSQGYGELFF.

This clonotype appeared a few times. V is TRBV3-1 and J is TRBJ2-5; 8 bases match TRBD2. The V gene end was trimmed by 0 bases and the J gene end by 5 bases; junction bases not matched to a gene: 8. The CDR3 extends over 16 amino acids. Per germline, CDR1 LGHDT and CDR2 YNNKEL (reference sequence). The CDR3 sequence is CASSQERGGGSETQYF. As DNA, the CDR3 is TGTGCCAGCAGCCAAGAAAGGGGCGGGGGGAGTGAGACCCAGTACTTC.

There are many counts of this clonotype. The rearrangement uses TRBV12-5 and TRBJ2-1, with D possibly called TRBD1 or TRBD2 (6 bases each). Germline V lookup: CDR1 LGHNT, CDR2 FRNRAP. The CDR3 is 16 residues long. Trimming pared 6 bases from V and 1 base from J, leaving 16 bases between. CDR3 in DNA: TGTGCTAGTGGCCCGGAGGGGGGATTATCCTACAATGAGCAGTTCTTC. Residues: CASGPEGGLSYNEQFF.

This clonotype was seen at least ten times. The chain employs TRBV20-1 and TRBJ1-2; TRBD1 might be the D (5 bases). The germline V gene encodes CDR1 DFQATT and CDR2 SNEGSKA (reference sequence). There are 14 residues in the CDR3. V gave up 3 bases and J gave up 2 bases, with 13 bases separating them. The CDR3 DNA is TGCAGTGCTAGTGGGGGGGGGTCCAACTATGGCTACACCTTC. Encoded protein: CSASGGGSNYGYTF.

This clonotype was recorded many times. The chain joins TRBV19 to TRBJ2-3; D gene uncertain. This CDR3 has 13 residues. Trimming left V 4 bases short and J 0 bases short, with 5 bases between. Germline V gene lookup returns CDR1 LNHDA and CDR2 SQIVND (reference sequence). The CDR3 region has the DNA TGTGCCAGTAGTAAAGCTAGCACAGATACGCAGTATTTT. Protein product: CASSKASTDTQYF.

The chain uses TRBV5-1 and TRBJ2-7; D perhaps matches TRBD2 (6 bases). With 3 bases removed from V and 0 bases from J, the gap between germline ends came to 10 bases. The CDR3 sequence is 14 residues long. Germline loops: CDR1 SGHRS, CDR2 YFSETQ. For the CDR3, the DNA is TGCGCCAGCAGCTGGGCGGGAAGCTCCTACGAGCAGTACTTC. Amino acid sequence: CASSWAGSSYEQYF.

Ten or more counts support this clonotype. The chain combines TRBV7-2 with TRBJ2-2; no definite D call. Per the germline V gene, CDR1 is SGHTA and CDR2 is FQGNSA. V dropped 5 bases and J dropped 5 bases, with 9 bases sitting between them. The CDR3 loop spans 13 amino acids. The CDR3 DNA is TGTGCCAGCAGCCCTCAACTTACCGGGGAGCTGTTTTTT. Protein: CASSPQLTGELFF.

This clonotype was observed many times. This rearrangement joins TRBV6-4 to TRBJ2-2, with 7 bases lining up with TRBD1. Germline lookup yields CDR1 MRHNA and CDR2 SNTAGT. Germline trimming cut 7 bases from V and 1 base from J; bases unmatched to any gene: 3. The CDR3 extends over 14 amino acids. The CDR3 DNA is TGTGCCAGCAAACGGACAGGGAACACCGGGGAGCTGTTTTTT. Translated: CASKRTGNTGELFF.

The table lists this clonotype with a few counts. This may stem from a read error, because a much larger clone lies one nucleotide away. The chain carries TRBV15 and TRBJ2-3; D perhaps matches TRBD1 (6 bases). Germline loops: CDR1 LNHNV, CDR2 YYDKDF (reference sequence). The CDR3 spans 16 residues. This CDR3 reads CATSLSGTSGTDTLYF. CDR3 DNA: TGTGCCACCAGCCTATCCGGGACATCCGGCACAGATACGCTGTATTTT. Drawing the rest from reference TRBV15 and TRBJ2-3, the complete variable domain is DAMVIQNPRYQVTQFGKPVTLSCSQTLNHNVMYWYQQKSSQAPKLLFHYYDKDFNNEADTPDNFQSRRPNTSFCFLDIRSPGLGDTAMYLCATSLSGTSGTDTLYFGPGTRLTVL.

The rearrangement links TRBV28 to TRBJ1-2; 7 nucleotides agree with TRBD1. This CDR3 is built from 14 residues. Germline V gene data show CDR1 as MDHEN and CDR2 as SYDVKM. V lost 6 bases, J lost 2 bases, and 6 bases stayed unmatched. The CDR3 DNA follows: TGTGCCAGCAGGGTGACAGGGATCAACTATGGCTACACCTTC. Its translation is CASRVTGINYGYTF.

The sample holds a few counts of this clonotype. The rearrangement uses TRBV15 and TRBJ1-6; tentatively, D is TRBD1 (5 bases). V dropped 5 bases and J dropped 9 bases, with 11 bases sitting between them. Per the germline V gene, CDR1 is LNHNV and CDR2 is YYDKDF (reference sequence). The CDR3 totals 13 residues. CDR3 bases: TGTGCCACCAGCCGGGGAAGGGGTTCACCCCTCCACTTT. This codes for CATSRGRGSPLHF.

The chain employs TRBV7-3 and TRBJ2-7; no clear D. The CDR3 has 16 residues. V lost 5 bases and J 3 bases, leaving 20 bases between the germline ends. Per the germline V gene, CDR1 is SGHTA and CDR2 is FQGTGA. CDR3 amino acids: CASSPRPGGSLYEQYF. CDR3 in DNA: TGTGCCAGCAGCCCACGCCCCGGTGGCAGTCTCTACGAGCAGTACTTC.

In this sample, this clonotype turned up a few times. The rearrangement uses TRBV18 and TRBJ2-1, with D perhaps given as TRBD1 or TRBD2 (5 bases each). This CDR3 contains 16 residues. Germline loops: CDR1 KGHSH, CDR2 LQKENI. Trimming stripped 2 bases from V and 7 bases from J, with 18 bases between. The CDR3 DNA is TGTGCCAGCTCACCAGATACTAGGGCAGGGATGAATGAGCAGTTCTTC. Protein sequence: CASSPDTRAGMNEQFF.